These 20 T cell receptor beta chains share one sample of origin, sequenced in a study of technical replicates of blood from a few donors. Assay: immunoSEQ multiplex PCR; the TCRdb copy retains only in-frame clones and omits some. The top ten clones hold 0.24% of a sample with some 70,000 clones, about 95% of them seen once. The specimen was T cells isolated from PBMCs. The source of these receptors is a human donor in good health.

The chain is built from TRBV7-8 and TRBJ2-7, with TRBD2 matching over 14 bases. Germline V gives CDR1 SGHVS, CDR2 FQNEAQ. This CDR3 comprises 15 residues. Trimming cost V 1 base and J 6 bases; bases outside gene matches: 2. The CDR3 sequence is CASSLGLAGGPEQYF. The CDR3 region has the DNA TGTGCCAGCAGCTTAGGACTAGCGGGAGGGCCCGAGCAGTACTTC.

The chain couples TRBV9 to TRBJ1-4; 7 nucleotides match TRBD1. This CDR3 spans 15 amino acids. Germline CDR1 reads SGDLS; CDR2 reads YYNGEE. Trimming took 4 bases from V and 1 from J; bases not matched to a gene: 4. The CDR3 sequence: CASSPRTGTNEKLFF. The CDR3 coding sequence is TGTGCCAGCAGCCCTCGGACAGGAACTAATGAAAAACTGTTTTTT.

This CDR3 is CASPRGYATNEKLFF. The DNA of the CDR3 is TGTGCCAGCCCCAGAGGTTATGCAACTAATGAAAAACTGTTTTTT. This chain joins TRBV5-6 and TRBJ1-4; D not certain. The CDR3 is 15 residues long. Germline CDR1 and CDR2: SGHDT and YYEEEE. V lost 7 bases and J 0 bases, leaving 13 bases between the germline ends.

The gene calls are TRBV10-1 and TRBJ2-2, with 10 positions matching TRBD2. The germline gives CDR1 WNHNN, CDR2 SYGVQD (reference sequence). This CDR3 comprises 15 residues. V lost 4 bases to trimming and J lost 1 base; unmatched junction nucleotides: 0. CDR3 amino acids: CASSGLAGNTGELFF. CDR3 nucleotides: TGCGCCAGCAGTGGACTAGCGGGGAACACCGGGGAGCTGTTTTTT.

V usage is TRBV2 and J usage is TRBJ2-1; TRBD2 matches 7 bases. The CDR3 totals 15 residues. Germline CDR1 and CDR2: SNHLY and FYNNEI. Trimming at V came to 6 bases and at J to 2 bases, leaving 7 bases not matched to a gene. In nucleotides, the CDR3 is TGTGCCAGCAGCAAGGGACTAAACCCCTACAATGAGCAGTTCTTC. Amino acid sequence: CASSKGLNPYNEQFF.

V is TRBV5-4 and J is TRBJ2-1, with D possibly matching TRBD2 (5 bases). CDR1 is SGHNT and CDR2 is YYREEE in the germline V gene (reference sequence). With 2 bases removed from V and 3 bases from J, the gap between germline ends came to 12 bases. The CDR3 runs 15 residues. CDR3 protein: CASSLYDYLYNEQFF. In nucleotides, the CDR3 is TGTGCCAGCAGCTTATATGACTACCTCTACAATGAGCAGTTCTTC. The entire variable domain, with the rest obtained from reference TRBV5-4 and TRBJ2-1, is as follows: ETGVTQSPTHLIKTRGQQVTLRCSSQSGHNTVSWYQQALGQGPQFIFQYYREEENGRGNFPPRFSGLQFPNYSSELNVNALELDDSALYLCASSLYDYLYNEQFFGPGTRLTVL.

This chain uses TRBV9 with TRBJ2-1; 9 nucleotides agree with TRBD2. The CDR3 has 14 residues. Trimming at V came to 2 bases and at J to 5 bases, leaving 2 bases not matched to a gene. In germline, CDR1 is SGDLS, CDR2 YYNGEE. The CDR3 spells CASSVSGGNNEQFF. The CDR3 coding sequence is TGTGCCAGCAGCGTTAGCGGGGGTAACAATGAGCAGTTCTTC.

The chain is built from TRBV6-4 and TRBJ2-1; tentatively, D is TRBD2 (7 bases). Germline CDR1 is MRHNA and CDR2 is SNTAGT. V lost 3 bases, J lost 6 bases, and 15 bases lay in between. The CDR3 runs 15 residues. The CDR3 nucleotides read TGTGCCAGCAGTGAGAGGTGGGGGGGCTCCAATGAGCAGTTCTTC. It is translated as CASSERWGGSNEQFF.

The CDR3 bases are TGCGCCAGCAGCCCCGACAGGGGGAATGGCTACACCTTC. It is translated as CASSPDRGNGYTF. The V call is TRBV5-1, the J call TRBJ1-2; TRBD1 agrees at 9 bases. V lost 4 bases to trimming and J lost 6 bases; unmatched junction nucleotides: 4. CDR1 SGHRS and CDR2 YFSETQ come from the germline V gene. CDR3 length: 13 amino acids.

The rearrangement links TRBV15 to TRBJ1-1; 8 positions match TRBD1. CDR3 length equals 13 residues. The V segment lost 4 bases and the J segment 4 bases; nucleotides outside the gene matches: 2. CDR1 and CDR2 (germline): LNHNV, YYDKDF (reference sequence). The CDR3 is CATSTTGGTEAFF. The CDR3 DNA follows: TGTGCCACCAGCACTACAGGGGGCACTGAAGCTTTCTTT.

The rearrangement links TRBV23-1 to TRBJ2-2; possibly TRBD2 for D (7 bases). TRBV23-1 is flagged as an ORF with uncertain function. This CDR3 has 22 residues. Trimming cost V 3 bases and J 0 bases, with 29 bases left between them. The CDR3 sequence: CASSQSRGGGVSRPPNTGELFF. In DNA, the CDR3 is TGCGCCAGCAGTCAGTCCCGGGGCGGGGGCGTGTCCCGTCCCCCGAACACCGGGGAGCTGTTTTTT.

The chain couples TRBV11-2 to TRBJ2-1; D uncertain. Germline CDR1 is SGHAT and CDR2 is FQNNGV. V was cut by 4 bases and J by 6 bases, with 16 bases left in between. The CDR3 covers 15 residues. The CDR3: CASSSSMEFLNEQFF. The DNA for the CDR3 is TGTGCCAGCAGCTCCTCTATGGAGTTCCTCAATGAGCAGTTCTTC.

The chain carries TRBV19 and TRBJ2-7; a weak D match, TRBD2 (5 bases). The CDR3 extends over 16 amino acids. The V and J ends lost 3 bases and 6 bases respectively, with 21 bases between them. CDR1 is LNHDA, CDR2 SQIVND, per germline (reference sequence). CDR3 in amino acids: CASSIFFSGLLGEQYF. CDR3 nucleotides: TGTGCCAGTAGTATTTTTTTTTCCGGACTCCTAGGCGAGCAGTACTTC.

CDR3 nucleotide sequence: TGTGCCAGCAGTTACTCGGGACAGGATAATCAGCCCCAGCATTTT. Protein: CASSYSGQDNQPQHF. V and J are TRBV6-6 and TRBJ1-5; 8 bases are a match to TRBD1. Germline lookup yields CDR1 MNHNY and CDR2 SVGAGI (reference sequence). The CDR3 loop spans 15 amino acids. The V gene end was trimmed by 0 bases and the J gene end by 4 bases; junction bases not matched to a gene: 2.

This rearrangement joins TRBV18 to TRBJ2-1; 8 positions match TRBD2. Germline V gene data show CDR1 as KGHSH and CDR2 as LQKENI. The CDR3 consists of 16 residues. The junction had 14 bases not matched to a gene; V was cut back by 3 bases and J by 10 bases. The chain's CDR3 is CASSPGGGLVPLEQFF. CDR3 nucleotide sequence: TGTGCCAGCTCACCTGGAGGGGGACTAGTCCCCCTCGAGCAGTTCTTC.

The chain joins TRBV11-2 to TRBJ2-2; tentatively, D is TRBD1 (6 bases). The CDR3 extends over 13 amino acids. The V gene's germline CDR1 is SGHAT and CDR2 FQNNGV. Trimming removed 11 bases from V and 0 bases from J, with 10 bases in between. This CDR3 reads CASRTANTGELFF. The CDR3 bases are TGTGCCTCCAGGACAGCGAACACCGGGGAGCTGTTTTTT.

The sample holds one count of this clone. The chain has TRBV6-5 and TRBJ1-6; D not certain. Germline V gives CDR1 MNHEY, CDR2 SVGAGI. This CDR3 region has 13 residues. Trimming removed 2 bases from V and 7 bases from J, with 6 bases in between. CDR3 nucleotide sequence: TGTGCCAGCAGTTACGACATAAATTCACCCCTCCACTTT. It is translated as CASSYDINSPLHF.

The chain links TRBV9 to TRBJ2-6; no clear D. This CDR3 region has 15 residues. Trimming stripped 2 bases from V and 2 bases from J, with 8 bases between. CDR1 SGDLS and CDR2 YYNGEE come from the germline V gene. The CDR3 nucleotides are TGTGCCAGCAGCGTTTCCGTAGCTGGGGCCAACGTCCTGACTTTC. This sequence encodes CASSVSVAGANVLTF.

The J gene is TRBJ1-1, the V gene TRBV12-5; D remains ambiguous. The V gene's germline CDR1 is LGHNT and CDR2 FRNRAP. V was clipped by 5 bases and J by 3 bases, with 10 bases between them. This CDR3 has 13 amino acids. In DNA form, the CDR3 reads TGTGCTAGTGGTAATAGGGAGGACACTGAAGCTTTCTTT. Protein sequence: CASGNREDTEAFF.

This sequence joins TRBV28 and TRBJ1-3; weak D call: TRBD1 (5 bases). The CDR3 consists of 15 residues. The V gene's germline CDR1 is MDHEN and CDR2 SYDVKM. Trimming removed 2 bases at V and 0 bases at J, with 8 bases between. CDR3 amino acids: CASSLTQVSGNTIYF. CDR3 nucleotide sequence: TGTGCCAGCAGTTTAACACAGGTCTCTGGAAACACCATATATTTT.